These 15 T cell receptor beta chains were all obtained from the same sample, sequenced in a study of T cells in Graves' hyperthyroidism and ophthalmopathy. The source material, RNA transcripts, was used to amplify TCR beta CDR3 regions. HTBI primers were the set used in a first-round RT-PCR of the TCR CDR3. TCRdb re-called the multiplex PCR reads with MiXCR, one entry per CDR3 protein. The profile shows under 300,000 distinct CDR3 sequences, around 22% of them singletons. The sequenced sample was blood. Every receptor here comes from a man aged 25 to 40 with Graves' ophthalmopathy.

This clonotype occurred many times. CDR3 DNA: TGTGCCAGCAGTTCCAACTACCGGGACCTCGATCAGCCCCAGCATTTT. Amino acids: CASSSNYRDLDQPQHF. The J gene is TRBJ1-5, the V gene TRBV6-1; a weak D match, TRBD1 (5 bases). The CDR3 extends over 16 amino acids. Trimming pared 5 bases from V and 5 bases from J, leaving 19 bases between. CDR1 and CDR2 (germline): MNHNS, SASEGT.

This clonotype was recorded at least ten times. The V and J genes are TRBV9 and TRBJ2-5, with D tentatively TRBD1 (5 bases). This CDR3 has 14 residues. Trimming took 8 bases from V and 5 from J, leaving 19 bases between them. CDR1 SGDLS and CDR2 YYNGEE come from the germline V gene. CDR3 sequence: CASSRAAGSETQYF. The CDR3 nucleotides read TGTGCCAGTTCCAGGGCCGCTGGTTCCGAGACCCAGTACTTC.

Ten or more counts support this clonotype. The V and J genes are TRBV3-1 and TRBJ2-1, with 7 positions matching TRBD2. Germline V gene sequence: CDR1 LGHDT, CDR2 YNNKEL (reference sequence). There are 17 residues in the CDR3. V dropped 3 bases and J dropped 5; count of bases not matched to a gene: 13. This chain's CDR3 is CASSQHTKLALNNEQFF. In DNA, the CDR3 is TGTGCCAGCAGCCAGCACACTAAACTAGCGCTGAACAATGAGCAGTTCTTC.

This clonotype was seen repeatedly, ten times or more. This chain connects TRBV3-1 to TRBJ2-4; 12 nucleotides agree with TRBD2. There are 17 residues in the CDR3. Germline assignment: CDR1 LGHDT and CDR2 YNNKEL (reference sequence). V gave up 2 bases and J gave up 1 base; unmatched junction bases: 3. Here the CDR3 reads CASSQPTSGRAKNIQYF. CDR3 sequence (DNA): TGTGCCAGCAGCCAACCCACTAGCGGGAGGGCCAAAAACATTCAGTACTTC.

The CDR3 is CASSDRQALSYEQYF. CDR3 in DNA: TGTGCCAGCAGTGACCGACAGGCCCTCTCCTACGAGCAGTACTTC. The chain combines TRBV6-1 with TRBJ2-7, with D possibly TRBD1 on 6 matching bases. Between the trimmed V and J ends, which lost 3 bases and 0 bases, there was a span of 12 bases. The V gene's germline CDR1 is MNHNS and CDR2 SASEGT. The CDR3 is 15 residues long.

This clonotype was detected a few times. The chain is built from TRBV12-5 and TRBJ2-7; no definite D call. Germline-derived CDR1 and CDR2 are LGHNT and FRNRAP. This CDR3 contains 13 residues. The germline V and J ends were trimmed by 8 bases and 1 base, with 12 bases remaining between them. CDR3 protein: CASCLDNSYEQYF. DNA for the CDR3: TGTGCTAGTTGCTTAGACAATTCCTACGAGCAGTACTTC.

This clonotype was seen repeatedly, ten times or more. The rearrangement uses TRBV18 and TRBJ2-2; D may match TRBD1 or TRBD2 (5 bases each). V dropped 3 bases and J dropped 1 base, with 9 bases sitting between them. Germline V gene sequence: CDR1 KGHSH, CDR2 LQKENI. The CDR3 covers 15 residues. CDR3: CASSPPGRNTGELFF. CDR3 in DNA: TGTGCCAGCTCACCGCCGGGACGGAACACCGGGGAGCTGTTTTTT.

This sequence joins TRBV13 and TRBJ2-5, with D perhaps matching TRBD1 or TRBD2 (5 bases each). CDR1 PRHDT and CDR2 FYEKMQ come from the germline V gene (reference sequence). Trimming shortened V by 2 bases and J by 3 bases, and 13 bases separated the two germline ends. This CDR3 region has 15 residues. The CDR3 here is CASSLHTRGEETQYF. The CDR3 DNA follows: TGTGCCAGCAGCTTACACACCCGAGGGGAAGAGACCCAGTACTTC. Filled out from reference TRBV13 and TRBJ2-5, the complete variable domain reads AAGVIQSPRHLIKEKRETATLKCYPIPRHDTVYWYQQGPGQDPQFLISFYEKMQSDKGSIPDRFSAQQFSDYHSELNMSSLELGDSALYFCASSLHTRGEETQYFGPGTRLLVL.

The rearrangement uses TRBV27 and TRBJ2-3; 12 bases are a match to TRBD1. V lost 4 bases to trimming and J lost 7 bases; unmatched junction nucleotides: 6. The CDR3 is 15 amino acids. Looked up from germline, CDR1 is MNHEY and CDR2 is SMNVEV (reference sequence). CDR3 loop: CASSSRDRGPYTQYF. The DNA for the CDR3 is TGTGCCAGCAGTTCCCGGGACAGGGGGCCCTATACGCAGTATTTT.

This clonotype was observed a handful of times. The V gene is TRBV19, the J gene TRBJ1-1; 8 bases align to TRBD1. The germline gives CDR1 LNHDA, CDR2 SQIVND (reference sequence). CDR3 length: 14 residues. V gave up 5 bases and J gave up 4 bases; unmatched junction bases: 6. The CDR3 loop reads CASSVGQGSTEAFF. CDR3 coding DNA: TGTGCCAGTAGTGTCGGACAGGGCTCCACTGAAGCTTTCTTT.

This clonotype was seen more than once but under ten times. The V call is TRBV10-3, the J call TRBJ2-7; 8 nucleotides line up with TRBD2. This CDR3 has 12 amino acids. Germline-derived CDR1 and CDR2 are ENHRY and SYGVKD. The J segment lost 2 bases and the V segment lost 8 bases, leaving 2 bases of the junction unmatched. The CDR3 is CAIGRGAYEQYF. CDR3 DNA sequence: TGTGCCATCGGGCGGGGGGCCTACGAGCAGTACTTC.

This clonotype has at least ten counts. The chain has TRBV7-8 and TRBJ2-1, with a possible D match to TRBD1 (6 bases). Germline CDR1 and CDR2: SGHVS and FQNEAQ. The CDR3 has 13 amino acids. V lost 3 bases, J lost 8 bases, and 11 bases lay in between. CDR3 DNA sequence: TGTGCCAGCAGCTTTACAGGGATGTATGAGCAGTTCTTC. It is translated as CASSFTGMYEQFF.

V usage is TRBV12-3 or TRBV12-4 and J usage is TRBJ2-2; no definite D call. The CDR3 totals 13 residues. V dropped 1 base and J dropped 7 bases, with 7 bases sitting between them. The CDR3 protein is CASSLGKNGELFF. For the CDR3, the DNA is TGTGCCAGCAGTTTAGGAAAGAACGGGGAGCTGTTTTTT.

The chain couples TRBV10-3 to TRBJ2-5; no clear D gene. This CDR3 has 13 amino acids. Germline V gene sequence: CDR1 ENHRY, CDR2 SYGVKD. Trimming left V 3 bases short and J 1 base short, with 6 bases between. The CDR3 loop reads CAISDIPQETQYF. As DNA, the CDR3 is TGTGCCATCAGTGACATACCCCAAGAGACCCAGTACTTC.

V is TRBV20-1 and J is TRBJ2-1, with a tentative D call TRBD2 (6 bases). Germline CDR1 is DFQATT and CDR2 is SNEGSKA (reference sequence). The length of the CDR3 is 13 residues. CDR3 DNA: TGCACAGTGGCCGGGAGAAACTACAATGAGCAGTTCTTC. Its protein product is CTVAGRNYNEQFF.